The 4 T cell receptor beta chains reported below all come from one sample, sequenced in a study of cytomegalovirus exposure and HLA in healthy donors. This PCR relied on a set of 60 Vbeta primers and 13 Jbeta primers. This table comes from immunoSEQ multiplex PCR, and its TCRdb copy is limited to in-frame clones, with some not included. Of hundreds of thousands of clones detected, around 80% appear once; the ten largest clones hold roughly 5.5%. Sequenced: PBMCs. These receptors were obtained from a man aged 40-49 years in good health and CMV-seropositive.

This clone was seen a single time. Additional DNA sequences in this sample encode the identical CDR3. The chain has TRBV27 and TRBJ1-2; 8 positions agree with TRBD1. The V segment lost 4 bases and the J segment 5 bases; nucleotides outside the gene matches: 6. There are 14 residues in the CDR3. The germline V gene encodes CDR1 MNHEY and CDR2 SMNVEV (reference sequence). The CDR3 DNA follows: TGTGCCAGCAGTTACGCAGGGGGCGGATATGGCTACACCTTC. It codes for CASSYAGGGYGYTF.

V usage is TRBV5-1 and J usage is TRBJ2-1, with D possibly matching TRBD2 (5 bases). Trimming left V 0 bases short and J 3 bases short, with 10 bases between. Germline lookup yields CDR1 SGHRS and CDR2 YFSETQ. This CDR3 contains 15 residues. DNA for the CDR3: TGCGCCAGCAGCTTGGGACTATCCTACTACAATGAGCAGTTCTTC. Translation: CASSLGLSYYNEQFF.

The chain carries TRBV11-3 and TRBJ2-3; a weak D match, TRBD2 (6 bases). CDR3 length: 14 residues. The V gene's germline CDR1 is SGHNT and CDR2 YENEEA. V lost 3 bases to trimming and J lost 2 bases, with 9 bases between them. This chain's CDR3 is CASSLEGYTDTQYF. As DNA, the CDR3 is TGTGCCAGCAGCTTGGAGGGATACACAGATACGCAGTATTTT.

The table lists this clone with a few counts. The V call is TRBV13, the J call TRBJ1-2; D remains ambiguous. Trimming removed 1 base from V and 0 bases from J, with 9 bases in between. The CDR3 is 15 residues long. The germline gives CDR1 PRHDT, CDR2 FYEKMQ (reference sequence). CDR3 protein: CASSLAIGANYGYTF. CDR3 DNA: TGTGCCAGCAGCTTAGCGATAGGAGCTAACTATGGCTACACCTTC.